These T cell receptor beta chains were read from a single sample in a study of blood T cell repertoires in COVID-19. Data came from immunoSEQ multiplex PCR; TCRdb stores just in-frame clones and leaves some out. The data show 250,000 or so clones, with around 89% seen just once and 8.8% held by the top ten. Sequencing was performed on PBMCs or T cells enriched from blood (not recorded which). The receptors derive from a man in his forties who had recovered from COVID-19. CDR3s include the opening cysteine and the closing phenylalanine or tryptophan.

v_call,cdr3_aa
TRBV5-1,CASSPRGTEAYEQYF
TRBV25-1,CASSIPSGGANEQFF
TRBV4-2,CASSPVGAGVGEAFF
TRBV27,CASRPSDRAAGYTF
TRBV25-1,CASSEFADFSEQYF
TRBV7-9,CASSAPALGLAAYEQYF
TRBV5-1,CASSSNLGAGYGYTF
TRBV7-9,CASSRTGTGELFF
TRBV7-2,CASSLVGLAGVGETQYF
TRBV5-8,CASSYRQGAPLLQETQYF
TRBV7-8,CASSRTNSGQGRLAGELFF
TRBV13,CASSQSWTGRTYEQYF
TRBV14,CASSQASAGAGNTIYF
TRBV28,CASSRPTGTSGNPRYEQYF
TRBV5-4,CASSRDRGRRETQYF
TRBV3-1/TRBV3-2,CASSPHGLAIKLGSTDTQYF
TRBV27,CASSRGGGTEAFF
TRBV4-3,CASSQGVASVNEQFF
TRBV7-9,CASSLVSGKLDTQYF
TRBV4-1,CASSWLSGRGDRQTNEKLFF
TRBV5-1,CASSQPGQIEKLFF
TRBV28,CASSYRASRYEQYF
TRBV2,CASSELAGGPYEQYF
TRBV5-5,CASSGVGTPGRNEKLFF
TRBV5-1,CASSLDGATSNQPQHF
TRBV15,CATSAGQLNYEQYF
TRBV4-1,CASSQLTGRYSNYGYTF
TRBV5-8,CASSVQGAQTEAFF
TRBV25-1,CASSDVGTGGLGYTF
TRBV7-8,CASSLGDRENQPQHF
TRBV15,CATSGEGGRYNSPLHF
TRBV7-9,CASSLQSTGFSGANVLTF
TRBV7-8,CASSLETRGPYNEQFF
TRBV6-2/TRBV6-3,CASSYSGRAVWPQHF
TRBV30,CAWSIGQGYGYTF
TRBV6-5,CASSYHRDSPNQPQHF
TRBV19,CASNLGRGYTF
TRBV18,CASSLGVSNQPQHF
TRBV7-3,CASSWEGTPDSYGYTF
TRBV4-2,CASSPQQGAGQPQHF
TRBV18,CASSPLGHSSYNEQFF
TRBV1,CTSSHQTGDSYEQYF
TRBV10-3,CAISESWLRTTRTSGTGGTQYF
TRBV6-5,CASSYRTGWLGYTF
TRBV7-6,CASTVSGNPYNEQFF
TRBV6-5,CASDRGRANEKLFF
TRBV7-9,CASSLGREGAWSNQPQHF
TRBV7-3,CASSLWQGTTGELFF
TRBV6-4,CASSELPGTAAYEQYF
TRBV27,CASSPAGGNGYTF
TRBV6-5,CASSLGQGAYEQYF
TRBV7-8,CASSLAYRDTGELFF
TRBV4-1,CASSQLFPYEQYF
TRBV27,CASSRSTGTGDYEQFF
TRBV7-9,CASSLQISGANVLTF
TRBV11-2,CASSFLGQGGGNTIYF
TRBV3-1/TRBV3-2,CASSIKGQGYGYTF
TRBV13,CASSSGLGVRGELFF
TRBV28,CASSLAGNTEAFF